This TCR beta chain was retrieved from a study of radiotherapy plus CTLA-4 blockade in lung cancer. The study's findings and limits: Dynamics of early blood T cell clones, together with interferon-beta, were reportedly the best predictors of response. TCR clones from tumors expanded in blood after radiotherapy plus ipilimumab.

Produced via immunoSEQ multiplex PCR; TCRdb's table is partial and in-frame only. Of roughly 110,000 clones in the sample, 85% were seen once. The CDR3 runs 14 residues. The germline V gene encodes CDR1 SGHRS and CDR2 YFSETQ. Trimming took 3 bases from V and 2 from J; bases not matched to a gene: 3. This clone showed up just a few times. Its antigen is still unknown. The source material was peripheral blood, sampled from a patient treated with radiotherapy plus ipilimumab. The source is a human donor with non-small cell lung cancer that progressed on radiotherapy plus ipilimumab. Some clones in this sample may be carry-over from other donors' samples. This chain links TRBV5-1 with TRBJ2-3, with 7 bases that match TRBD1. The CDR3 DNA is TGCGCCAGCAGCTCCGGACAGGACACAGATACGCAGTATTTT. This encodes CASSSGQDTDTQYF.